One and the same sample provided the 17 T cell receptor beta chains below, sequenced in a study of a mutant IDH1 vaccine in newly diagnosed glioma. Documented time point: week 47, end of study. Each dose of the vaccine consisted of 300 ug of mutant IDH1 20-mer peptide, with topical imiquimod. These receptors have no identified antigens. Assay used: immunoSEQ multiplex PCR; TCRdb lists only in-frame clones, some missing. The sample shows tens of thousands of clones, roughly 77% of them seen only once. Source: PBMCs, taken from a glioma patient whose treatment included an IDH1 peptide vaccine. The source is a man aged 40-55 years with glioma.

This chain uses TRBV4-2 with TRBJ2-7; 8 nucleotides match TRBD1. The germline gives CDR1 LGHNA, CDR2 YNFKEQ. The CDR3 is made up of 14 amino acids. Trimming removed 5 bases from V and 2 bases from J; junction bases left unmatched: 5. The CDR3 loop reads CASSIRQGTYEQYF. The CDR3 nucleotides are TGTGCCAGCAGCATCCGACAGGGGACCTACGAGCAGTACTTC.

This chain uses TRBV18 with TRBJ1-2; 7 bases align to TRBD1. The CDR3 sequence is 14 residues long. The ends lost 3 bases at V and 7 bases at J; junction bases unmatched: 8. Germline CDR1 KGHSH, CDR2 LQKENI. This CDR3 is CASSPDRIVAGYTF. CDR3 nucleotide sequence: TGTGCCAGCTCACCGGACAGGATCGTCGCTGGCTACACCTTC.

This clone has a handful of counts. The chain is built from TRBV11-2 and TRBJ1-1; D might be TRBD1 (6 bases). Trimming took 1 base from V and 0 from J, leaving 9 bases between them. The CDR3 covers 15 residues. In germline, CDR1 is SGHAT, CDR2 FQNNGV. The CDR3 is CASSLVGTMNTEAFF. Written as DNA, the CDR3 is TGTGCCAGCAGCTTAGTCGGGACAATGAACACTGAAGCTTTCTTT.

This clone was recorded many times. This chain connects TRBV10-3 to TRBJ2-7, with D unresolved. Germline V gene sequence: CDR1 ENHRY, CDR2 SYGVKD. This CDR3 is 13 amino acids long. V was pared by 4 bases and J by 1 base, with 8 bases between. CDR3 DNA sequence: TGTGCCATCAGTGGCAAGCAGTCCTACGAGCAGTACTTC. Amino acid sequence: CAISGKQSYEQYF.

This clone has just one count. The chain has TRBV6-1 and TRBJ1-4, with 8 bases fitting TRBD1. The CDR3 covers 18 residues. Germline V gives CDR1 MNHNS, CDR2 SASEGT. V shed 4 bases, J shed 0 bases, and the junction held 10 bases outside the gene matches. CDR3: CASSVSGTGYATNEKLFF. DNA of the CDR3: TGTGCCAGCAGTGTTTCCGGGACAGGATATGCAACTAATGAAAAACTGTTTTTT.

The V and J genes are TRBV28 and TRBJ2-1; D could derive from TRBD1 or TRBD2 (5 bases each). CDR1 and CDR2 from the germline V gene are MDHEN and SYDVKM. This CDR3 is 16 amino acids long. Trimming took 4 bases from V and 5 from J, leaving 18 bases between them. Here the CDR3 DNA reads TGTGCCAGCAGTTCGCACACGGGGCTTAGACACAATGAGCAGTTCTTC. Protein product: CASSSHTGLRHNEQFF.

The gene calls are TRBV2 and TRBJ2-7; the match to TRBD2 covers 9 bases. This CDR3 spans 13 amino acids. The V gene's germline CDR1 is SNHLY and CDR2 FYNNEI. V was pared by 7 bases and J by 2 bases, with 3 bases of the junction left unmatched. The CDR3 coding sequence is TGTGCCAGCAAAAGCGGGAGGACCTACGAGCAGTACTTC. Amino acids: CASKSGRTYEQYF.

The genes are TRBV6-4 and TRBJ2-1; D is unresolved. V dropped 2 bases and J dropped 7 bases, with 9 bases sitting between them. This CDR3 spans 13 amino acids. Germline CDR1 and CDR2: MRHNA and SNTAGT. The CDR3 reads CASSDRLENEQFF. DNA of the CDR3: TGTGCCAGCAGTGACCGACTGGAAAATGAGCAGTTCTTC.

J is TRBJ2-5 and V is TRBV30, with 9 bases aligning to TRBD1. This CDR3 contains 13 residues. V dropped 5 bases and J dropped 4; count of bases not matched to a gene: 5. CDR1 is GTSNPN and CDR2 is SVGIG in the germline V gene (reference sequence). The CDR3 DNA sequence: TGTGCCTGGGGGGGACAGGGAGGAGAGACCCAGTACTTC. Amino acids: CAWGGQGGETQYF.

The rearrangement joins TRBV6-5 to TRBJ2-7; D may be TRBD2 (5 bases). V dropped 7 bases and J dropped 4 bases, with 11 bases sitting between them. The CDR3 is 12 residues long. Germline CDR1 and CDR2: MNHEY and SVGAGI. The CDR3 loop is CASKKGAYEQYF. The CDR3 nucleotides read TGTGCCAGCAAAAAGGGAGCATACGAGCAGTACTTC.

The V and J genes are TRBV2 and TRBJ1-1, with 9 bases matching TRBD1. After removal of 5 bases from V and 5 bases from J, the junction contained 9 bases not matched to a gene. In germline, CDR1 is SNHLY, CDR2 FYNNEI. This CDR3 contains 15 residues. Written as DNA, the CDR3 is TGTGCCAGCAGTCCTCGTCCCGGGACAGGGACTGAAGCTTTCTTT. Translation: CASSPRPGTGTEAFF. Full variable domain (rest looked up from reference TRBV2 and TRBJ1-1): EPEVTQTPSHQVTQMGQEVILRCVPISNHLYFYWYRQILGQKVEFLVSFYNNEISEKSEIFDDQFSVERPDGSNFTLKIRSTKLEDSAMYFCASSPRPGTGTEAFFGQGTRLTVV.

This clone was found a few times. The chain is built from TRBV7-9 and TRBJ1-1, with TRBD1 matching 11 bases. The CDR3 runs 14 residues. Germline V lookup: CDR1 SEHNR, CDR2 FQNEAQ (reference sequence). The V and J ends lost 5 bases and 7 bases, in that order; junction bases with no gene match: 6. The CDR3 loop is CASSPGTGGFEAFF. CDR3 DNA: TGTGCCAGCAGCCCCGGGACAGGGGGGTTTGAAGCTTTCTTT.

This sequence joins TRBV10-3 and TRBJ1-6; D remains unclear. Germline CDR1 ENHRY, CDR2 SYGVKD. The CDR3 spans 16 residues. The germline V and J ends were trimmed by 3 bases and 0 bases, with 9 bases remaining between them. CDR3 bases: TGTGCCATCAGTGATAGGGAGAGCTCCTATAATTCACCCCTCCACTTT. It translates to CAISDRESSYNSPLHF.

The chain recombines TRBV11-2 with TRBJ2-3; 10 nucleotides agree with TRBD1. This CDR3 has 15 amino acids. The germline V gene has CDR1 SGHAT and CDR2 FQNNGV. V lost 5 bases and J lost 2; bases outside the gene matches: 4. CDR3 in DNA: TGTGCCAGCAGCCCTGACAGGGGGCCCACAGATACGCAGTATTTT. Encoded protein: CASSPDRGPTDTQYF.

The V and J genes are TRBV19 and TRBJ2-7; the D gene is possibly TRBD2 (5 bases). The CDR3 spans 13 residues. Trimming removed 4 bases at V and 2 bases at J, with 9 bases between. In germline, CDR1 is LNHDA, CDR2 SQIVND (reference sequence). The CDR3 bases are TGTGCCAGTAGTAACAGCGGAGCCTACGAGCAGTACTTC. Translation: CASSNSGAYEQYF.

The chain joins TRBV30 to TRBJ2-7, with D unresolved. CDR3 length: 13 residues. V gave up 0 bases and J gave up 6 bases, with 12 bases separating them. CDR1 is GTSNPN, CDR2 SVGIG, per germline (reference sequence). The CDR3 DNA sequence: TGTGCCTGGAGTGTACGTAGGGTGGGCGAGCAGTACTTC. Residues: CAWSVRRVGEQYF. The complete variable domain, with remaining parts taken from reference TRBV30 and TRBJ2-7, reads SQTIHQWPATLVQPVGSPLSLECTVEGTSNPNLYWYRQAAGRGLQLLFYSVGIGQISSEVPQNLSASRPQDRQFILSSKKLLLSDSGFYLCAWSVRRVGEQYFGPGTRLTVT.

This clone was counted between two and nine times. V and J are TRBV6-6 and TRBJ2-7; TRBD1 agrees at 9 bases. V was clipped by 4 bases and J by 0 bases; unmatched bases: 7. The CDR3 loop spans 16 amino acids. The germline CDR1 and CDR2 sequences are MNHNY and SVGAGI (reference sequence). CDR3 amino acids: CASSSPGTGSSYEQYF. As DNA, the CDR3 is TGTGCCAGCAGTTCCCCCGGGACAGGGAGCTCCTACGAGCAGTACTTC.